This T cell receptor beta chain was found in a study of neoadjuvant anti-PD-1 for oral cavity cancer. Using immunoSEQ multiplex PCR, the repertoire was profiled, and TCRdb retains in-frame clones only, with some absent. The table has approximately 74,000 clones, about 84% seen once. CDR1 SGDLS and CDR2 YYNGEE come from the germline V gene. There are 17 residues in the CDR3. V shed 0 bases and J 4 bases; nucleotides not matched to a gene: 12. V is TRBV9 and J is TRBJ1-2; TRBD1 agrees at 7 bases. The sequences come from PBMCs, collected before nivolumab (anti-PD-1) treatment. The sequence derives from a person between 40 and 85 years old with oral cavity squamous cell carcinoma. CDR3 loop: CASSVEGQFSGAYGYTF. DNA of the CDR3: TGTGCCAGCAGCGTAGAGGGACAGTTCTCCGGAGCCTATGGCTACACCTTC.